Shown below are 28 T cell receptor beta chains from a single sample sequenced in a study of blood T cell repertoires in COVID-19. Only in-frame clones appear in the TCRdb table, and some are missing; sequencing was by immunoSEQ multiplex PCR. The sample gives approximately 170,000 clones, around 80% of which show up once; about 12% is in the top ten. The sample taken for sequencing was PBMCs or T cells enriched from blood (not recorded which). The receptors here all came from a middle-aged man who had recovered from COVID-19.

The genes are TRBV12-3 or TRBV12-4 and TRBJ1-1; TRBD1 is a possible D gene (5 bases). CDR3 size: 13 residues. V shed 6 bases and J shed 2 bases, with 10 bases lying between them. The CDR3: CASRPRVNTEAFF. In nucleotides, the CDR3 is TGTGCCAGCAGACCCAGGGTCAACACTGAAGCTTTCTTT.

The chain is built from TRBV3-1 (or the pseudogene TRBV3-2) and TRBJ1-5; D not resolved. With 0 bases removed from V and 2 bases from J, the gap between germline ends came to 5 bases. The CDR3 runs 14 residues. Germline V gene lookup returns CDR1 LGHDT and CDR2 YNNKEL (reference sequence). This CDR3 reads CASSQDGRNQPQHF. In DNA form, the CDR3 reads TGTGCCAGCAGCCAAGACGGTCGCAATCAGCCCCAGCATTTT.

The chain joins TRBV5-1 to TRBJ2-7; no firm D call. The CDR3 is made up of 13 amino acids. Germline CDR1 reads SGHRS; CDR2 reads YFSETQ. Trimming took 4 bases from V and 1 from J, leaving 9 bases between them. DNA for the CDR3: TGCGCCAGCAGCCCTGCGCCATCCTACGAGCAGTACTTC. It specifies CASSPAPSYEQYF. Filled out from reference TRBV5-1 and TRBJ2-7, the complete variable domain reads KAGVTQTPRYLIKTRGQQVTLSCSPISGHRSVSWYQQTPGQGLQFLFEYFSETQRNKGNFPGRFSGRQFSNSRSEMNVSTLELGDSALYLCASSPAPSYEQYFGPGTRLTVT.

The rearrangement links TRBV7-9 to TRBJ2-3, with 10 bases lining up with TRBD1. V lost 4 bases to trimming and J lost 8 bases; unmatched junction nucleotides: 6. This CDR3 spans 14 amino acids. Germline CDR1 SEHNR, CDR2 FQNEAQ (reference sequence). CDR3 DNA: TGTGCCAGCAGCTCGACAGGGGGCGCTTTTACGCAGTATTTT. It yields the protein CASSSTGGAFTQYF.

The J gene is TRBJ1-2, the V gene TRBV5-1; D not certain. Trimming took off 4 bases at V and 4 bases at J, with 14 bases between the two ends. This CDR3 is 14 amino acids long. Germline CDR1 SGHRS, CDR2 YFSETQ. CDR3 sequence: CASSPQQGGYGYTF. The CDR3 bases are TGCGCCAGCAGCCCTCAACAAGGAGGCTATGGCTACACCTTC.

V gene TRBV7-9 combines with J gene TRBJ2-7; 10 bases are shared with TRBD1. Germline CDR1 SEHNR, CDR2 FQNEAQ (reference sequence). The CDR3 runs 15 residues. The ends lost 5 bases at V and 1 base at J; junction bases unmatched: 5. CDR3 in DNA: TGTGCCAGCAGCCGTACGGGACAGGGGTCCTACGAGCAGTACTTC. It translates to CASSRTGQGSYEQYF. Full variable domain (missing parts from reference TRBV7-9 and TRBJ2-7): DTGVSQNPRHKITKRGQNVTFRCDPISEHNRLYWYRQTLGQGPEFLTYFQNEAQLEKSRLLSDRFSAERPKGSFSTLEIQRTEQGDSAMYLCASSRTGQGSYEQYFGPGTRLTVT.

The gene calls are TRBV7-3 and TRBJ2-3, with D perhaps TRBD2 (5 bases). The CDR3 length is 12 residues. V was cut by 5 bases and J by 5 bases, with 8 bases left in between. Germline CDR1 reads SGHTA; CDR2 reads FQGTGA. For the CDR3, the DNA is TGTGCCAGCAGCCACGGGAAAGATACGCAGTATTTT. This gives the protein CASSHGKDTQYF.

This rearrangement joins TRBV7-9 to TRBJ1-1; TRBD1 is a possible D gene (5 bases). The CDR3 sequence is 13 residues long. From germline, CDR1 is SEHNR and CDR2 FQNEAQ (reference sequence). Trimming cost V 1 base and J 3 bases, with 6 bases left between them. The chain's CDR3 is CASSLGGDTEAFF. In DNA, the CDR3 is TGTGCCAGCAGCTTAGGGGGGGACACTGAAGCTTTCTTT. The full variable domain, rest sourced from reference TRBV7-9 and TRBJ1-1, is DTGVSQNPRHKITKRGQNVTFRCDPISEHNRLYWYRQTLGQGPEFLTYFQNEAQLEKSRLLSDRFSAERPKGSFSTLEIQRTEQGDSAMYLCASSLGGDTEAFFGQGTRLTVV.

This rearrangement joins TRBV3-1 (or the pseudogene TRBV3-2) to TRBJ1-4, with a tentative D call TRBD1 (6 bases). CDR1 is LGHDT, CDR2 YNNKEL, per germline (reference sequence). The CDR3 has 16 amino acids. V gave up 1 base and J gave up 7 bases, with 16 bases separating them. This chain's CDR3 is CASSQGVQGLGEKLFF. The CDR3 DNA follows: TGTGCCAGCAGCCAAGGGGTCCAGGGGTTGGGTGAAAAACTGTTTTTT.

The J gene is TRBJ1-5, the V gene TRBV5-6, with TRBD1 identical over 7 bases. The CDR3 length is 15 residues. Germline V gives CDR1 SGHDT, CDR2 YYEEEE. J gave up 2 bases and V 2 bases, and 4 bases lay outside the gene matches. DNA for the CDR3: TGTGCCAGCAGCTTAGGACAGGCGGGCAATCAGCCCCAGCATTTT. It specifies CASSLGQAGNQPQHF.

The chain uses TRBV27 and TRBJ1-2, with 9 bases that match TRBD1. This CDR3 has 13 amino acids. The trim removed 5 bases at V and 8 bases at J, leaving 6 bases unmatched. Germline V gene sequence: CDR1 MNHEY, CDR2 SMNVEV (reference sequence). The chain's CDR3 is CASSPQGAKGYTF. CDR3 nucleotide sequence: TGTGCCAGCAGTCCACAGGGGGCGAAGGGCTACACCTTC.

The gene calls are TRBV5-1 and TRBJ2-7; 8 positions agree with TRBD2. After removal of 4 bases from V and 6 bases from J, the junction contained 12 bases not matched to a gene. The germline CDR1 and CDR2 sequences are SGHRS and YFSETQ. The CDR3 consists of 15 residues. CDR3 amino acids: CASSPNGLAFSEQYF. For the CDR3, the DNA is TGCGCCAGCAGCCCAAACGGACTAGCCTTCTCCGAGCAGTACTTC.

CDR3 amino acids: CASSQLAGYYTGELFF. The DNA for the CDR3 is TGCGCCAGCAGCCAGTTAGCGGGGTACTACACCGGGGAGCTGTTTTTT. The gene calls are TRBV4-1 and TRBJ2-2, with 8 bases identical to TRBD2. Germline loops: CDR1 MGHRA, CDR2 YSYEKL. There are 16 residues in the CDR3. Unmatched junction bases numbered 6, after V lost 3 bases and J lost 3 bases.

The chain has TRBV9 and TRBJ2-7; D is possibly TRBD1 (9 bases). CDR1 and CDR2 (germline): SGDLS, YYNGEE. This CDR3 is 18 amino acids long. The V gene lost 6 bases and the J gene lost 1 base, with 26 bases spanning the gap. This CDR3 is CASTQGGTGTRGSYEQYF. DNA of the CDR3: TGTGCCAGCACCCAAGGTGGGACAGGGACTAGAGGATCCTACGAGCAGTACTTC.

The rearrangement uses TRBV19 and TRBJ2-5, with TRBD1 matching over 11 bases. The germline V gene encodes CDR1 LNHDA and CDR2 SQIVND (reference sequence). This CDR3 has 15 residues. J was trimmed by 5 bases and V by 3 bases; bases with no gene match: 5. The CDR3: CASSIGTGGAETQYF. CDR3 sequence (DNA): TGTGCCAGTAGTATTGGGACAGGGGGTGCGGAGACCCAGTACTTC.

The chain carries TRBV10-1 and TRBJ2-1; no firm D call. This CDR3 comprises 11 residues. CDR1 WNHNN and CDR2 SYGVQD come from the germline V gene (reference sequence). Trimming removed 3 bases at V and 8 bases at J, with 5 bases between. In DNA form, the CDR3 reads TGCGCCAGCAGTGATCAGTATGAGCAGTTCTTC. Translation gives CASSDQYEQFF.

This clone was seen only a few times. This chain uses TRBV5-1 with TRBJ2-5; 9 bases are a match to TRBD1. The J segment lost 6 bases and the V segment lost 4 bases, leaving 10 bases of the junction unmatched. This CDR3 is built from 15 residues. Germline V gene sequence: CDR1 SGHRS, CDR2 YFSETQ. The CDR3 DNA is TGCGCCAGCAGCCAAGATTACAGGGGGCGCCAGACCCAGTACTTC. Protein product: CASSQDYRGRQTQYF.

The chain couples TRBV6-6 to TRBJ1-5; 10 positions match TRBD1. The V gene's germline CDR1 is MNHNY and CDR2 SVGAGI (reference sequence). This CDR3 has 16 amino acids. The J segment lost 7 bases and the V segment lost 8 bases, leaving 14 bases of the junction unmatched. The CDR3 bases are TGTGCCAGCCAAGGACAGGGGGTTGGAAAGGGACAGCCCCAGCATTTT. Amino acid sequence: CASQGQGVGKGQPQHF.

J is TRBJ1-5 and V is TRBV6-2 or TRBV6-3; D is possibly TRBD1 (5 bases). The germline V gene has CDR1 MNHEY and CDR2 SVGEGT. V lost 6 bases and J 0 bases, leaving 9 bases between the germline ends. CDR3 size: 14 residues. This CDR3 reads CASSQDSSNQPQHF. The DNA for the CDR3 is TGTGCCAGCAGCCAAGACAGTAGCAATCAGCCCCAGCATTTT.

The chain joins TRBV15 to TRBJ1-2; D remains ambiguous. V was shortened by 2 bases and J by 0 bases, with 13 bases between the two germline ends. The CDR3 extends over 16 amino acids. Germline V gene lookup returns CDR1 LNHNV and CDR2 YYDKDF (reference sequence). The CDR3 region is CATSRPGLQANYGYTF. The CDR3 bases are TGTGCCACCAGCAGACCTGGACTGCAAGCTAACTATGGCTACACCTTC.

This clone came up a few times. This chain uses TRBV5-1 with TRBJ2-7; TRBD1 aligns across 12 bases. Looked up from germline, CDR1 is SGHRS and CDR2 is YFSETQ. This CDR3 comprises 14 residues. The V segment lost 0 bases and the J segment 9 bases; nucleotides outside the gene matches: 4. The CDR3 nucleotides read TGCGCCAGCAGCTTGGCCCGGGACAGGGGGCGGCAGTACTTC. It yields the protein CASSLARDRGRQYF.

The rearrangement joins TRBV18 to TRBJ2-3; 8 nucleotides line up with TRBD1. This CDR3 is built from 15 residues. The ends lost 5 bases at V and 0 bases at J; junction bases unmatched: 4. Germline V gene data show CDR1 as KGHSH and CDR2 as LQKENI. The CDR3 spells CASSAGTGSTDTQYF. DNA of the CDR3: TGTGCCAGCTCAGCCGGGACAGGTAGCACAGATACGCAGTATTTT.

This sequence joins TRBV27 and TRBJ2-7, with D hard to call. V lost 2 bases and J lost 2, with 10 bases in between. Germline V gene data show CDR1 as MNHEY and CDR2 as SMNVEV (reference sequence). The CDR3 covers 14 residues. CDR3 in amino acids: CASSLRASAYEQYF. In DNA form, the CDR3 reads TGTGCCAGCAGTTTAAGAGCTAGTGCCTACGAGCAGTACTTC.

The genes are TRBV6-1 and TRBJ1-3, with a weak D call TRBD1 (5 bases). Trimming shortened V by 8 bases and J by 0 bases, and 11 bases separated the two germline ends. Germline-derived CDR1 and CDR2 are MNHNS and SASEGT. The CDR3 consists of 14 residues. In DNA, the CDR3 is TGTGCCAGCGGGGGACTGAACTCTGGAAACACCATATATTTT. This codes for CASGGLNSGNTIYF.

The chain recombines TRBV28 with TRBJ2-7; TRBD1 aligns across 7 bases. Trimming at V came to 4 bases and at J to 0 bases, leaving 3 bases not matched to a gene. The CDR3 length is 14 residues. Germline CDR1 reads MDHEN; CDR2 reads SYDVKM. Here the CDR3 DNA reads TGTGCCAGCAGTTCCGGGACAGTCTCCTACGAGCAGTACTTC. Amino acids: CASSSGTVSYEQYF.

This chain connects TRBV19 to TRBJ1-2; tentative D call: TRBD1 (6 bases). Deletions cut 0 bases from V and 7 bases from J, with 12 bases between. Looked up from germline, CDR1 is LNHDA and CDR2 is SQIVND (reference sequence). This CDR3 is built from 14 residues. The CDR3 DNA reads as TGTGCCAGTAGTATAGATGTAGCGGGGGCTGGCTACACCTTC. This codes for CASSIDVAGAGYTF. The entire variable domain, with the rest obtained from reference TRBV19 and TRBJ1-2, is as follows: DGGITQSPKYLFRKEGQNVTLSCEQNLNHDAMYWYRQDPGQGLRLIYYSQIVNDFQKGDIAEGYSVSREKKESFPLTVTSAQKNPTAFYLCASSIDVAGAGYTFGSGTRLTVV.

V is TRBV5-1 and J is TRBJ2-3; 7 bases fit TRBD2. The CDR3 sequence is 15 residues long. V gave up 4 bases and J gave up 3 bases; unmatched junction bases: 8. Per the germline V gene, CDR1 is SGHRS and CDR2 is YFSETQ. CDR3 sequence (DNA): TGCGCCAGCAGCCGCCAGGGAGGGACGACAGATACGCAGTATTTT. It codes for CASSRQGGTTDTQYF.

The chain employs TRBV28 and TRBJ2-7; D not resolved. In germline, CDR1 is MDHEN, CDR2 SYDVKM. V was cut by 2 bases and J by 3 bases, with 11 bases left in between. The CDR3 sequence is 14 residues long. The CDR3 bases are TGTGCCAGCAGTTTAGGTACAGCTTACTACGAGCAGTACTTC. This gives the protein CASSLGTAYYEQYF.